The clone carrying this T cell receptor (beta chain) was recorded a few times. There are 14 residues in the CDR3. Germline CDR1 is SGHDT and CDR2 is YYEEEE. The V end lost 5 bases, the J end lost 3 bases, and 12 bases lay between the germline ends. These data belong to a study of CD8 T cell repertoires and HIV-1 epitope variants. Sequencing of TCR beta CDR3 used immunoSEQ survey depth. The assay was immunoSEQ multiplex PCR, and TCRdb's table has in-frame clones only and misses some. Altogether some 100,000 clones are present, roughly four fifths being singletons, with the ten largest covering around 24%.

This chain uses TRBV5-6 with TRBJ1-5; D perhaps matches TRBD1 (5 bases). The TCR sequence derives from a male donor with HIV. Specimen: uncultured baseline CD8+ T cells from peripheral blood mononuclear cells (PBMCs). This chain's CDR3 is CASRRQGVNQPQHF. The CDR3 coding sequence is TGTGCCAGCAGACGTCAGGGAGTCAATCAGCCCCAGCATTTT.